This record concerns one TCR beta chain sequence. The data belong to a study of blood T cell repertoires in COVID-19. Original methodology: Estimation of nucleated cell counts was performed using reference gene primer amplification. Generated by immunoSEQ multiplex PCR, the TCRdb table keeps only in-frame clones and is missing some. The V and J calls and clone size were taken over from that table, and D and trimming were inferred from the DNA. The top ten clones hold approximately 3.6% of a sample with over 150,000 clones, 80% of them seen once. This TCR came from a woman aged 60 to 75 who had recovered from COVID-19. Sequencing was carried out using PBMCs or T cells enriched from blood (not recorded which).

The DNA for the CDR3 is TGCGCCAGCAGCCAGGGCAGCCAGGGGTATCAGCCCCAGCATTTT. This codes for CASSQGSQGYQPQHF. The chain links TRBV4-1 to TRBJ1-5; weak D call: TRBD1 (6 bases). V lost 3 bases to trimming and J lost 5 bases, with 14 bases between them. The CDR3 is made up of 15 amino acids. CDR1 is MGHRA, CDR2 YSYEKL, per germline.